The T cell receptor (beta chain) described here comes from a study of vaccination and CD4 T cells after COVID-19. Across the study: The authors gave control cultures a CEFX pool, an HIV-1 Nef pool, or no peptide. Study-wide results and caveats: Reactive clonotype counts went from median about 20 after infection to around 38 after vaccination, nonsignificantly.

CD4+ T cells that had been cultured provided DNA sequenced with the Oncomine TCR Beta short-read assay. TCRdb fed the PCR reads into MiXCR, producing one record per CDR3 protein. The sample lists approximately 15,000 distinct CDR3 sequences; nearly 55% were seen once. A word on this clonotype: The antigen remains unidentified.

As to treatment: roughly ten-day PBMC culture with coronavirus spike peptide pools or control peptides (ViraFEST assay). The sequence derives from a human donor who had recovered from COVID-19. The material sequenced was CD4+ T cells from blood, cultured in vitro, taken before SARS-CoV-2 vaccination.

In nucleotides, the CDR3 is TGCACCTCCCGCGTGGATGCGCAGTATTTT. Its protein product is CTSRVDAQYF. The chain links TRBV29-1 to TRBJ2-3; no reliable D call. The CDR3 is made up of 10 amino acids. Per germline, CDR1 SQVTM and CDR2 ANQGSEA.